Listed below are T cell receptor beta chains from one sample, sequenced in a study of beta chain features in type 1 diabetes. Clones were read by immunoSEQ multiplex PCR, and TCRdb kept only the in-frame ones, dropping some. The data contain approximately 170,000 clones, over 6% of them singletons. Sequences were obtained from central memory CD4+ T cells from blood. The receptors were sampled from a man between 18 and 35 years old with type 1 diabetes. The CDR3 runs from the conserved cysteine through the conserved F or W. A D gene is named only where the DNA matches it firmly. The listing skips clone size in some rows; elsewhere it reads once, few, many or a size class.

V	D	J	size	DNA	CDR3
TRBV5-1	TRBD2	TRBJ2-2	-	TGCGCCAGCAGCTTGTCGTGGGGACTAGCGGGAGAAACCGGGGAGCTGTTTTTT	CASSLSWGLAGETGELFF
TRBV27	TRBD1	TRBJ1-5	-	TGTGCCAGCAGTCTTAATACAGGGGCGAACCAGCCCCAGCATTTT	CASSLNTGANQPQHF
TRBV5-1	-	TRBJ2-5	-	TGCGCCAGCAGCCGAGGGGACATATTAGGAGAGACCCAGTACTTC	CASSRGDILGETQYF
TRBV5-1	TRBD2	TRBJ2-2	-	TGCGCCAGCAGCTTCCCACGGACTAGCGCCGGGGAGCTGTTTTTT	CASSFPRTSAGELFF
TRBV10-3	TRBD1	TRBJ2-2	few	TGTGCCATAGCACAGGGGGCTGGCACCGGGGAGCTGTTTTTT	CAIAQGAGTGELFF
TRBV1	-	TRBJ2-5	-	TGCACCAGCAGCCTGGGACTAGCGGGGGGACAAGAGACCCAGTACTTC	CTSSLGLAGGQETQYF
TRBV9	-	TRBJ2-5	-	TGTGCCAGCAGCCCGTCCGGACTCGTGGAGACCCAGTACTTC	CASSPSGLVETQYF
TRBV11-2	TRBD2	TRBJ2-7	-	TGTGCCAGCAGCTTACTTACCGGGAGGACATCCTACGAGCAGTACTTC	CASSLLTGRTSYEQYF
TRBV28	TRBD1	TRBJ2-1	few	TGTGCCAGCAGTCCAGGACAGGACCTGGGGAATGAGCAGTTCTTC	CASSPGQDLGNEQFF
TRBV28	-	TRBJ2-7	-	TGTGCCAGCAGTTTACAGGGCTACGAGCAGTACTTC	CASSLQGYEQYF
TRBV5-6	TRBD2	TRBJ2-1	-	TGTGCCAGCAGTTCAGCGGGGGGGCGCTACAATGAGCAGTTCTTC	CASSSAGGRYNEQFF
TRBV5-5	-	TRBJ1-1	-	TGTGCCAGCAGCTTTACGGACAGCCCAGAGGGGGCTTTCTTT	CASSFTDSPEGAFF
TRBV15	TRBD1	TRBJ1-4	-	TGTGCCACCAGCATGAGACAGGGGGAGAAACTGTTTTTT	CATSMRQGEKLFF
TRBV5-1	-	TRBJ2-7	few	TGCGCCAGCAGCTTGCTTCTCAGCTCCTACGAGCAGTACTTC	CASSLLLSSYEQYF
TRBV6-6	-	TRBJ1-2	few	TGTGCCAGCAGTTACGGGGGGGACGGAAACTATGGCTACACCTTC	CASSYGGDGNYGYTF
TRBV6-5	-	TRBJ2-5	-	TGTGCCAGCAGGGAGGGGGGGGAGACCCAGTACTTC	CASREGGETQYF
TRBV5-4	TRBD1	TRBJ2-3	-	TGTGCCAGCAGCTCCATCGCGGGACAGGGCACGGATACGCAGTATTTT	CASSSIAGQGTDTQYF
TRBV27	-	TRBJ2-3	-	TGTGCCAGCTGGGCTAGCGACACAGATACGCAGTATTTT	CASWASDTDTQYF
TRBV27	TRBD2	TRBJ2-4	few	TGTGCCAGCAAGAGGTTCGCGGGGGGGTTGGAAAACATTCAGTACTTC	CASKRFAGGLENIQYF
TRBV4-3	TRBD1	TRBJ1-3	many	TGCGCCAGCAGCCAAGCGGGACAGGGGACCATATATTTT	CASSQAGQGTIYF
TRBV7-2	-	TRBJ1-1	few	TGTGCCAGCAGCTTAGACTGGAGAAAGGAGACTGAAGCTTTCTTT	CASSLDWRKETEAFF
TRBV6-5	-	TRBJ2-1	few	TGTGCCAGCAGTCTCGGACTCTTCAATGAGCAGTTCTTC	CASSLGLFNEQFF
TRBV6-1	TRBD1	TRBJ2-2	few	TGTGCCAGCAGTTGGGACAGGGATCCCACCGGGGAGCTGTTTTTT	CASSWDRDPTGELFF
TRBV28	TRBD2	TRBJ2-1	-	TGTGCCAGCAGTTTATGGGGCACTAGCGGGAGTAATGAGCAGTTCTTC	CASSLWGTSGSNEQFF
TRBV16	TRBD2	TRBJ2-7	-	TGTGCCAGCAGCCAATCTAGCGGGAGCTCCTACGAGCAGTACTTC	CASSQSSGSSYEQYF
TRBV15	-	TRBJ2-1	few	TGTGCCACCAGCAGGCCGGCGCCGCTAGCCAATGAGCAGTTCTTC	CATSRPAPLANEQFF
TRBV5-4	TRBD1	TRBJ1-2	few	TGTGCCAGCAGCGCGGACAGGACCTATGGCTACACCTTC	CASSADRTYGYTF
TRBV29-1	-	TRBJ2-3	-	TGCAGCGTTGATTCGAACCTAGGAACAGATACGCAGTATTTT	CSVDSNLGTDTQYF
TRBV18	TRBD1	TRBJ2-7	many	TGTGCCAGCACACAGGGGGCCCTGAACGAGCAGTACTTC	CASTQGALNEQYF
TRBV5-1	-	TRBJ2-7	-	TGCGCCAGCAGCTACAGTGGTCGAGAGCAGTACTTC	CASSYSGREQYF
TRBV5-4	-	TRBJ2-1	few	TGTGCCAGCAGCTTGGCGGCAGGGATGGGGAATGAGCAGTTCTTC	CASSLAAGMGNEQFF
TRBV7-2	-	TRBJ2-3	-	TGTGCCAGCAGCTTAGCGCGGGGCACAGATACGCAGTATTTT	CASSLARGTDTQYF
TRBV28	TRBD2	TRBJ2-1	-	TGTGCCTCCCAGGTGGGCGGGAGCCACAATGAGCAGTTCTTC	CASQVGGSHNEQFF
TRBV30	TRBD1	TRBJ1-2	-	TGTGCCTGGAGTCCAGGGGGCAACAGTGGCTACACCTTC	CAWSPGGNSGYTF
TRBV30	-	TRBJ2-1	-	TGTGCCTGGAACAGGGACCCAAGCTCCTACAATGAGCAGTTCTTC	CAWNRDPSSYNEQFF
TRBV19	TRBD1	TRBJ2-1	few	TGTGCCAGTAGTATGGGACAGGGGTTCTCGGGTGAGCAGTTCTTC	CASSMGQGFSGEQFF
TRBV2	-	TRBJ2-1	few	TGTGCCAGCAGTGTCACTAGTTTAAGTAATGAGCAGTTCTTC	CASSVTSLSNEQFF
TRBV7-2	-	TRBJ1-5	few	TGTGCCAGCAGCTTAGACAATAGCAATCAGCCCCAGCATTTT	CASSLDNSNQPQHF
TRBV2	TRBD2	TRBJ2-7	few	TGTGCTGGCGGGGGGGCCTACGAGCAGTACTTC	CAGGGAYEQYF
TRBV5-4	-	TRBJ2-7	few	TGTGCCAGCAGCTTGGGTCAGGGCAGCTACGAGCAGTACTTC	CASSLGQGSYEQYF
TRBV30	-	TRBJ1-6	-	TGTGCCTGGAGTTCACAGGGTTACTATAATTCACCCCTCCACTTT	CAWSSQGYYNSPLHF
TRBV5-1	-	TRBJ2-7	-	TGCGCCAGCAGCTTGGCTGGCGACTCCTCAATACACGAGCAGTACTTC	CASSLAGDSSIHEQYF
TRBV5-1	-	TRBJ2-2	-	TGCGCCAGCAGTCTCCTAGTGTCAAACGGGGAGCTGTTTTTT	CASSLLVSNGELFF
TRBV18	-	TRBJ1-2	-	TGTGCCAGCTCACCCGGGTCCCTAGTGGACTATGGCTACACCTTC	CASSPGSLVDYGYTF
TRBV2	TRBD2	TRBJ2-1	few	TGTGCCAGCAGTGGGGGAAGCGGGACCAACAATGAGCAGTTCTTC	CASSGGSGTNNEQFF
TRBV30	TRBD1	TRBJ2-3	-	TGTGCCTGGGGGGCAGGGGGCGCAGATACGCAGTATTTT	CAWGAGGADTQYF
TRBV5-1	TRBD2	TRBJ2-7	-	TGCGCCAGCAGCTCCGTGACTAGCGGGAGGGCTATCTCCTACGAGCAGTACTTC	CASSSVTSGRAISYEQYF
TRBV4-1	-	TRBJ2-1	-	TGCGCCAGCAGCCAAGTGTTAGGGGGGGCTACCTACAATGAGCAGTTCTTC	CASSQVLGGATYNEQFF